These 8 T cell receptor beta chains were all obtained from the same sample, sequenced in a study of vaccination effects on CD4 cells after COVID-19. Antigen-specific CD4+ T cell clonotypes were called by their expansion after viral peptide-pool culture in ViraFEST. Following culture for about 11 days, CD4+ T cells were isolated. Two-dose BNT162b2 or mRNA-1273 vaccination was given to participants. Their recognized antigens are unknown. Profiling relied on immunoSEQ multiplex PCR, and the TCRdb table lists in-frame clones only, not all of them. In the table there are roughly 59,000 clones, roughly 80% of which are singletons. This specimen was CD4+ T cells from PBMCs cultured with HCoV-OC43 spike peptides, taken after COVID-19 vaccination. Subset in this sample: HCoV-OC43 spike overlapping peptide pool stimulation. The receptors derive from a human donor who received a COVID-19 vaccine.

The chain joins TRBV10-2 to TRBJ2-7; 10 nucleotides agree with TRBD2. CDR1 is WSHSY and CDR2 is SAAADI in the germline V gene. This CDR3 comprises 14 residues. The J segment lost 2 bases and the V segment lost 7 bases, leaving 5 bases of the junction unmatched. The CDR3 bases are TGCGCCAGCAAGTTAGCGGGGGGCACCTACGAGCAGTACGTC. It translates to CASKLAGGTYEQYV.

This chain connects TRBV2 to TRBJ1-6, with a tentative D call TRBD1 (5 bases). This CDR3 is 15 amino acids long. Trimming left V 3 bases short and J 2 bases short, with 8 bases between. Germline V gene data show CDR1 as SNHLY and CDR2 as FYNNEI. This CDR3 is CASSDDSTYNSPLHF. For the CDR3, the DNA is TGTGCCAGCAGTGATGACAGCACCTATAATTCACCCCTCCACTTT.

The gene calls are TRBV9 and TRBJ2-1; the match to TRBD2 covers 9 bases. This CDR3 region has 16 residues. Germline V lookup: CDR1 SGDLS, CDR2 YYNGEE. V shed 3 bases, J shed 5 bases, and the junction held 9 bases outside the gene matches. The CDR3 loop is CASSAPRGGANNEQFF. In DNA form, the CDR3 reads TGTGCCAGCAGCGCCCCGCGCGGGGGGGCTAACAATGAGCAGTTCTTC. Complete variable domain (other parts from reference TRBV9 and TRBJ2-1): DSGVTQTPKHLITATGQRVTLRCSPRSGDLSVYWYQQSLDQGLQFLIQYYNGEERAKGNILERFSAQQFPDLHSELNLSSLELGDSALYFCASSAPRGGANNEQFFGPGTRLTVL.

The sample holds one count of this clone. The chain employs TRBV6-2 or TRBV6-3 and TRBJ2-7, with 7 bases identical to TRBD1. The CDR3 is 15 residues long. Per the germline V gene, CDR1 is MNHEY and CDR2 is SVGEGT. Trimming at V came to 4 bases and at J to 0 bases, leaving 6 bases not matched to a gene. The CDR3 protein is CASSSPGQISYEQYV. The CDR3 bases are TGTGCCAGCAGTTCCCCGGGACAGATCTCCTACGAGCAGTACGTC.

The V and J genes are TRBV18 and TRBJ1-1; TRBD1 might be the D (6 bases). CDR1 and CDR2 from the germline V gene are KGHSH and LQKENI. Between the trimmed V and J ends, which lost 5 bases and 6 bases, there was a span of 16 bases. The CDR3 has 14 residues. This CDR3 reads CASSDIRGRAEAFF. CDR3 DNA: TGTGCCAGCTCAGACATCAGGGGTCGGGCTGAAGCTTTCTTT.

This chain connects TRBV18 to TRBJ1-1; D call uncertain. Trimming removed 5 bases at V and 0 bases at J, with 10 bases between. There are 14 residues in the CDR3. CDR1 is KGHSH, CDR2 LQKENI, per germline. DNA of the CDR3: TGTGCCAGCTCAGCCGAGGGAGTGAACACTGAAGCTTTCTTT. Protein product: CASSAEGVNTEAFF.

The chain couples TRBV7-9 to TRBJ2-1, with TRBD2 matching 9 bases. CDR1 is SEHNR, CDR2 FQNEAQ, per germline (reference sequence). The CDR3 extends over 15 amino acids. V shed 5 bases, J shed 6 bases, and the junction held 8 bases outside the gene matches. The CDR3 spells CASSPGLALSNEQFF. CDR3 DNA sequence: TGTGCCAGCAGCCCCGGACTAGCGCTTTCCAATGAGCAGTTCTTC.

This chain links TRBV6-2 or TRBV6-3 with TRBJ1-1; D call uncertain. V lost 2 bases and J 4 bases, leaving 8 bases between the germline ends. The CDR3 contains 13 residues. The V gene's germline CDR1 is MNHEY and CDR2 SVGEGT. This CDR3 reads CASSYPAGTEAFF. CDR3 in DNA: TGTGCCAGCAGTTACCCCGCGGGCACTGAAGCTTTCTTT.